This T cell receptor beta chain was captured by sequencing in a study of T cell changes during pregnancy in multiple sclerosis. The assay was immunoSEQ multiplex PCR, and TCRdb's table has in-frame clones only and misses some. The sample has under 25,000 clones; more than 75% are singletons. Germline V gene lookup returns CDR1 MGHRA and CDR2 YSYEKL. The CDR3 contains 16 residues. With 1 base clipped from V and 1 base from J, the junction kept 2 bases outside the gene matches. The chain employs TRBV4-1 and TRBJ2-2; 8 nucleotides align to TRBD1. Sequenced here: CD8+ T cells from peripheral blood mononuclear cells, sampled before pregnancy. The TCR originated in a female donor with multiple sclerosis, enrolled in a pregnancy study. CDR3 DNA sequence: TGCGCCAGCAGCCAAGGGACAGGGATGAACACCGGGGAGCTGTTTTTT. Protein sequence: CASSQGTGMNTGELFF.